This TCR beta chain appears in the sequencing data of a study of T cell repertoires in cytomegalovirus infection. Study details: Through public TCR beta signatures, both CMV infection and matching HLA type were indicated. Whole-study results and caveats: CMV-specific TCR beta clonotypes restricted by HLA-C were the ones dominating the ex vivo response. The cumulative frequency of public TCR beta families identified carriers of CMV plus the relevant HLA.

TCRdb called the reads again in MiXCR, with one record for every CDR3 protein. The table includes hundreds of thousands of distinct CDR3 sequences, 17% detected once. This clonotype was seen more than once but under ten times. Its cognate antigen is unknown. This CDR3 contains 14 residues. Deletions cut 3 bases from V and 7 bases from J, with 12 bases between. The receptor was derived from a human donor in good health (CMV status not recorded). Some clones in this sample may be carry-over from other donors' samples. The J gene is TRBJ1-4, the V gene TRBV12-3 or TRBV12-4; TRBD1 is a possible D gene (6 bases). The material sequenced was PBMCs. CDR3: CASSLPGESEKLFF. The CDR3 DNA reads as TGTGCCAGCAGTTTGCCAGGGGAGAGTGAAAAACTGTTTTTT.